The TCR beta chain described here comes from a study of blood T cell repertoires in COVID-19. About the research overall: Acute-phase and convalescent COVID-19 samples originated in the United States, Italy and Spain. The analysed material was cDNA or gDNA that came from T cells, B-cell-depleted T cells, or PBMCs.

With 5 bases removed from V and 0 bases from J, the gap between germline ends came to 11 bases. There are 15 residues in the CDR3. The germline gives CDR1 GTSNPN, CDR2 SVGIG (reference sequence). Per the original methods: By means of reference gene primer amplification, nucleated cell counts were estimated. Clones were sequenced by immunoSEQ multiplex PCR, and TCRdb holds only the in-frame ones, with some missing. V, J and clone size reflect that table, while D and trimming were determined from the DNA. Seen here are 110,000 to 150,000 clones, roughly 82% observed once, and the top ten hold around 13%.

The sequencing sample was made of peripheral blood. The genes are TRBV30 and TRBJ1-6; D is ambiguous. The receptor was isolated from a man of 80 years or more with acute or convalescent COVID-19. CDR3 bases: TGTGCCTGGGGGAGAAGTGGCTCCTATAATTCACCCCTCCACTTT. Residues: CAWGRSGSYNSPLHF. Full variable domain (remainder filled in from reference TRBV30 and TRBJ1-6): SQTIHQWPATLVQPVGSPLSLECTVEGTSNPNLYWYRQAAGRGLQLLFYSVGIGQISSEVPQNLSASRPQDRQFILSSKKLLLSDSGFYLCAWGRSGSYNSPLHFGNGTRLTVT.